This T cell receptor beta chain was recovered during a study of blood T cell repertoires in COVID-19. Assay used: immunoSEQ multiplex PCR; TCRdb lists only in-frame clones, some missing. The sample lists hundreds of thousands of clones, 75% to 85% seen once, with around 1.3% in the top ten. The CDR3 sequence is 17 residues long. Looked up from germline, CDR1 is SGHTA and CDR2 is FQGTGA. Losses at the gene ends were 5 bases for V and 2 bases for J; bases not matched to a gene: 10. The TCR originated in a woman between 25 and 40 years old with COVID-19, enrolled during active disease. Material for sequencing was peripheral blood. The chain recombines TRBV7-3 with TRBJ1-3, with 9 bases fitting TRBD1. The chain's CDR3 is CASSPSGTGRAGNTIYF. Written as DNA, the CDR3 is TGTGCCAGCAGCCCCTCCGGGACAGGGAGGGCTGGAAACACCATATATTTT.